This TCR beta chain was sequenced in a study of blood T cells in healthy people across ages. Germline loops: CDR1 KGHDR, CDR2 SFDVKD. CDR3 size: 15 residues. The study's findings and limits: Unsorted PBMCs ruled out conclusive naive versus antigen-experienced comparison. Higher diversity, along with more naive CD4+ cells, distinguished long-lived donors from aged donors. Unknown donor CMV status possibly confounded expanded clonotype changes.

It was with a sample-barcoded 5' primer and a J-beta primer mix that a second PCR of roughly 7 to 12 cycles was run. One entry per CDR3 protein, called by TCRdb with MiXCR from the 5' RACE reads. The data contain over 700,000 distinct CDR3 sequences, roughly 50% of them singletons. Points on this clonotype: Its target is unknown. Sequence at one end of the junction differs from germline and may be a read error.

The V gene is TRBV24-1, the J gene TRBJ1-2, with 7 nucleotides matching TRBD1. The origin of this receptor is an elderly man in good health. The sequenced material came from blood. CDR3 DNA: TGTGCCACCTGTGATTCTGCAGGGGGTGTTTATGGCTACACCTTC. Its protein is CATCDSAGGVYGYTF.